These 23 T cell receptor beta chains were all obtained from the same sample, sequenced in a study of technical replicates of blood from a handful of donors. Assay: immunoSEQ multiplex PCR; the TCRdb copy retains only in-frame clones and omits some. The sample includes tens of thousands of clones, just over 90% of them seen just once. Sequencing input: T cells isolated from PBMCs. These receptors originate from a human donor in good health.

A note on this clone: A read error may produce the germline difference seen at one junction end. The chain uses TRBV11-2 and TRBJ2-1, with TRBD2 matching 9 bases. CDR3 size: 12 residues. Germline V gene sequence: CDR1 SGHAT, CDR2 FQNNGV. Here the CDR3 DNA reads TGTGCCAGCAGATTTAGCGGGAGTAGGGTGGTCTTC. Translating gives CASRFSGSRVVF.

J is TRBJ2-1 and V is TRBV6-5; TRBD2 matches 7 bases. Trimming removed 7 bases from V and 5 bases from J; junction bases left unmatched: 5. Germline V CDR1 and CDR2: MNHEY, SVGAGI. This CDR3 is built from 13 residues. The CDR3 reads CASMGGTNNEQFF. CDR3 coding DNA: TGTGCCAGCATGGGCGGGACTAACAATGAGCAGTTCTTC.

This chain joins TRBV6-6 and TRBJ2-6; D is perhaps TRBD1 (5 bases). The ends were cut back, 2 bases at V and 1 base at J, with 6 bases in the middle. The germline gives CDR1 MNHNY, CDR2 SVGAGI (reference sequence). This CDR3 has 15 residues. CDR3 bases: TGTGCCAGCAGTTACGACAGTTCTGGGGCCAACGTCCTGACTTTC. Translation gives CASSYDSSGANVLTF.

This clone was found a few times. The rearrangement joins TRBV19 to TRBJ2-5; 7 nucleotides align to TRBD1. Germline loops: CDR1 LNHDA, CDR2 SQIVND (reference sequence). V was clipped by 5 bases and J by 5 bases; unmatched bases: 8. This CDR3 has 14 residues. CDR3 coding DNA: TGTGCCAGTAGTGGGAATACAGGGGAGGAGACCCAGTACTTC. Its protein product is CASSGNTGEETQYF. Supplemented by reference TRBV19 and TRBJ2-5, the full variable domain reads DGGITQSPKYLFRKEGQNVTLSCEQNLNHDAMYWYRQDPGQGLRLIYYSQIVNDFQKGDIAEGYSVSREKKESFPLTVTSAQKNPTAFYLCASSGNTGEETQYFGPGTRLLVL.

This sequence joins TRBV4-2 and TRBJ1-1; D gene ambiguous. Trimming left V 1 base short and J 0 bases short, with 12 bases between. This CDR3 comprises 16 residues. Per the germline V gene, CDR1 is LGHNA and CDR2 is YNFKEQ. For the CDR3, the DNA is TGTGCCAGCAGCCAAGGATCACAAGTCATGAACACTGAAGCTTTCTTT. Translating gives CASSQGSQVMNTEAFF.

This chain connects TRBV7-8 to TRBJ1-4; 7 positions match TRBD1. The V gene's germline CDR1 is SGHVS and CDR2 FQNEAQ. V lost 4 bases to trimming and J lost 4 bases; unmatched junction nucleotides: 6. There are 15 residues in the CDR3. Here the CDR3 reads CASSSTGADNEKLFF. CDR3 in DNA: TGTGCCAGCAGCTCCACAGGGGCGGATAATGAAAAACTGTTTTTT.

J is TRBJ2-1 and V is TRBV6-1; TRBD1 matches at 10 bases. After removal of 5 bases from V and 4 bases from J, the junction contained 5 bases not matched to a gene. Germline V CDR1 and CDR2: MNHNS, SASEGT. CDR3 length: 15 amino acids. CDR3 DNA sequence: TGTGCCAGCAGTCCCGGGACAGGGGCATACAATGAGCAGTTCTTC. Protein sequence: CASSPGTGAYNEQFF.

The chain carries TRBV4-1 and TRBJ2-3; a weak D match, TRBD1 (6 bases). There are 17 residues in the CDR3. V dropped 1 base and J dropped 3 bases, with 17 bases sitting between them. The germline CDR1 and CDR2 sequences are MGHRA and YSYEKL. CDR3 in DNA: TGCGCCAGCAGCCAAGTTGGGCCGAAACAGGGAACAGATACGCAGTATTTT. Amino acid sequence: CASSQVGPKQGTDTQYF.

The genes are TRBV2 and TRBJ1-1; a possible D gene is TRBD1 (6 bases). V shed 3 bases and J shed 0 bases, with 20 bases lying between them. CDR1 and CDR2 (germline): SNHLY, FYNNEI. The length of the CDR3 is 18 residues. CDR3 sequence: CASSDSYRDTFMNTEAFF. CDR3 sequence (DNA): TGTGCCAGCAGTGACTCCTACCGGGACACGTTCATGAACACTGAAGCTTTCTTT.

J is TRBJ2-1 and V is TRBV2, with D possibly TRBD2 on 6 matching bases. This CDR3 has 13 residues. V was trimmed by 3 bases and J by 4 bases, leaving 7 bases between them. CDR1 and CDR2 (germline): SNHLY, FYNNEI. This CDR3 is CASSDGGYNEQFF. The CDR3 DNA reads TGTGCCAGCAGTGACGGGGGTTACAATGAGCAGTTCTTC.

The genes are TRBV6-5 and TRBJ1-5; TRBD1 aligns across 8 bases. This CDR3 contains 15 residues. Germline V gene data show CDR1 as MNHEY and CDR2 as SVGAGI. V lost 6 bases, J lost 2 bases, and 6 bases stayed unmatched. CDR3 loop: CASSPSGQGNQPQHF. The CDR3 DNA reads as TGTGCCAGCAGCCCATCGGGACAGGGCAATCAGCCCCAGCATTTT.

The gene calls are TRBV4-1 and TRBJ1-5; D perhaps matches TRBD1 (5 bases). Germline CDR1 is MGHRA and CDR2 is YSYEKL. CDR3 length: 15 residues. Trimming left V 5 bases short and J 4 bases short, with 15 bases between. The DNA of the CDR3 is TGCGCCAGCAGCATCCAGGGTGGGGAAAATCAGCCCCAGCATTTT. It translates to CASSIQGGENQPQHF.

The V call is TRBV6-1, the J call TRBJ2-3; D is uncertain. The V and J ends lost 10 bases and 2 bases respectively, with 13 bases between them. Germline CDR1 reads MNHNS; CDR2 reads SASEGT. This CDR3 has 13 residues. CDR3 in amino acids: CATTPGPTDTQYF. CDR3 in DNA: TGTGCCACCACTCCTGGGCCCACAGATACGCAGTATTTT.

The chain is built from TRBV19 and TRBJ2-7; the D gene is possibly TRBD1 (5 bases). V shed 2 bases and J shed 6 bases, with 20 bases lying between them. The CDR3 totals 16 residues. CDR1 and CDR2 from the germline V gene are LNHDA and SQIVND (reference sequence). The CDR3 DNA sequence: TGTGCCAGTAGTATACGTCGGGCAGACAGCCCCCTCGAGCAGTACTTC. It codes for CASSIRRADSPLEQYF.

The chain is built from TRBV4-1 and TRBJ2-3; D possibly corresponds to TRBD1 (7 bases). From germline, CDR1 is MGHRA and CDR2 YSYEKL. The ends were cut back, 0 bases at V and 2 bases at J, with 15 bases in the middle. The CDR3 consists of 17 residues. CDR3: CASSQEGAGGNTDTQYF. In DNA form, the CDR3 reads TGCGCCAGCAGCCAAGAAGGAGCAGGGGGGAACACAGATACGCAGTATTTT.

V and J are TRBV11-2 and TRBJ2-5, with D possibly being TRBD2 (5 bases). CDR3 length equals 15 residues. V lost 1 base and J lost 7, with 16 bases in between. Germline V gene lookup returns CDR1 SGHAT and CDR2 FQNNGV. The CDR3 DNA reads TGTGCCAGCAGCTTAGTTCCCGGGGTCGGCGTGACCCAGTACTTC. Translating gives CASSLVPGVGVTQYF.

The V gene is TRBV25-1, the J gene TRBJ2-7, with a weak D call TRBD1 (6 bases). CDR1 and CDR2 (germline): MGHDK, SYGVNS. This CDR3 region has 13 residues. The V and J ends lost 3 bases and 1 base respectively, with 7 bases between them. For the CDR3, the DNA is TGTGCCAGCAGTGATCAGGGGTCCTACGAGCAGTACTTC. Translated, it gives CASSDQGSYEQYF.

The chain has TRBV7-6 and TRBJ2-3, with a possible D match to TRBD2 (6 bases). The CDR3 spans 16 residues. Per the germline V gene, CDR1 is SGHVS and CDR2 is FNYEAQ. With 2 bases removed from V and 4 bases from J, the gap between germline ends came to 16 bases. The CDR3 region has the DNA TGTGCCAGCAGCTTATTAGGCGGGACCAACTCAGATACGCAGTATTTT. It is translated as CASSLLGGTNSDTQYF.

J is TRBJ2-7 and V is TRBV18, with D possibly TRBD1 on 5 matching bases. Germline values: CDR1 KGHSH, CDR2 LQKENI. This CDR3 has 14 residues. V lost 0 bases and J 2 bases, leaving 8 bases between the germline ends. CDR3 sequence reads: CASSPPSQAYEQYF. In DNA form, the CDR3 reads TGTGCCAGCTCACCACCCTCACAGGCCTACGAGCAGTACTTC.

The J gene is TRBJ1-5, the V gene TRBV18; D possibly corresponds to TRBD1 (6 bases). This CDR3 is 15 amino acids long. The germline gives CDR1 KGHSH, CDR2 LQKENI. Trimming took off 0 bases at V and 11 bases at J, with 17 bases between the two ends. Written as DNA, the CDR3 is TGTGCCAGCTCACCACCCGGACAGCCGCAGAGGTCCCAGCATTTT. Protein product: CASSPPGQPQRSQHF.

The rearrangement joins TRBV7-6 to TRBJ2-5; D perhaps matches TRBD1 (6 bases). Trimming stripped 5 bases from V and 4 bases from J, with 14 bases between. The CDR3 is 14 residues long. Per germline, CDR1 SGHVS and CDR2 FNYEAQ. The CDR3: CASSRQVGAETQYF. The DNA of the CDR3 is TGTGCCAGCAGCCGACAGGTGGGCGCAGAGACCCAGTACTTC.

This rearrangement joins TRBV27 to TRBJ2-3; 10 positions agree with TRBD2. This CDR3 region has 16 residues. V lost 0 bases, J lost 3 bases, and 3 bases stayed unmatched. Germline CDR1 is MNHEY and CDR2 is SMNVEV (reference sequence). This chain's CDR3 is CASSLSLAGVTDTQYF. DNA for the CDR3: TGTGCCAGCAGTTTATCTCTAGCGGGGGTTACAGATACGCAGTATTTT.

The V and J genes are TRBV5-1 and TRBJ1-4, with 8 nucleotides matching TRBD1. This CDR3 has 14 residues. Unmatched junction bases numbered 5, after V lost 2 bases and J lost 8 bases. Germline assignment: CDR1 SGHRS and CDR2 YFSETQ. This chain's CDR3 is CASSLQGVSEKLFF. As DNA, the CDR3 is TGCGCCAGCAGCTTACAGGGGGTTAGCGAAAAACTGTTTTTT.